Presented here are 29 T cell receptor beta chains from one specimen sequenced in a study of T cell repertoires in cytomegalovirus infection. TCRdb redid the calling of the reads with MiXCR, one entry per CDR3 protein. This sample has hundreds of thousands of distinct CDR3 sequences, with roughly a sixth found just once. The source material was PBMCs. Source of these receptors: a human donor in good health (CMV status not recorded). Some clones in this sample may be carry-over from other donors' samples.

The table lists this clonotype with a few counts. The chain couples TRBV7-3 to TRBJ1-1, with no clear D. There are 11 residues in the CDR3. Trimming left V 8 bases short and J 11 bases short, with 15 bases between. Germline V CDR1 and CDR2: SGHTA, FQGTGA. DNA for the CDR3: TGTGCCAGCGGAGAAGGAGGGAATGCTTTCTTT. Protein product: CASGEGGNAFF.

This clonotype was picked up a small number of times. This chain uses TRBV18 with TRBJ2-3; 7 bases fit TRBD2. In germline, CDR1 is KGHSH, CDR2 LQKENI. J was trimmed by 0 bases and V by 3 bases; bases with no gene match: 12. The CDR3 runs to 18 residues. The CDR3 DNA follows: TGTGCCAGCTCACCGTCCTTCTTTCCGCGGGGGAGCACAGATACGCAGTATTTT. Protein: CASSPSFFPRGSTDTQYF.

This clonotype was recorded a few times. The chain joins TRBV11-1 to TRBJ1-1, with 9 bases fitting TRBD1. The junction had 3 bases not matched to a gene; V was cut back by 7 bases and J by 0 bases. Germline CDR1 is SGHAT and CDR2 is FQDESV (reference sequence). The CDR3 covers 14 residues. The CDR3 DNA sequence: TGTGCCAGCAAAGGACAGGGGATGAACACTGAAGCTTTCTTT. The encoded protein is CASKGQGMNTEAFF.

This clonotype was detected ten times or more. The V call is TRBV6-1, the J call TRBJ2-4; 9 bases align to TRBD1. Germline V gene data show CDR1 as MNHNS and CDR2 as SASEGT. This CDR3 is built from 14 residues. The V gene end was trimmed by 5 bases and the J gene end by 7 bases; junction bases not matched to a gene: 6. CDR3 sequence (DNA): TGTGCCAGCAGTCCCACAGGGGGCGCGAACATTCAGTACTTC. It codes for CASSPTGGANIQYF.

This clonotype was found a few times. This chain uses TRBV20-1 with TRBJ2-3; 13 positions match TRBD2. Germline CDR1 DFQATT, CDR2 SNEGSKA (reference sequence). The CDR3 extends over 18 amino acids. Trimming cost V 4 bases and J 0 bases; bases outside gene matches: 10. Written as DNA, the CDR3 is TGCAGTGCTACTAGACTAGCGGGGGGCGAGACTAGCACAGATACGCAGTATTTT. It is translated as CSATRLAGGETSTDTQYF.

The V gene is TRBV5-1, the J gene TRBJ1-1, with D perhaps TRBD1 (5 bases). The germline V and J ends were trimmed by 2 bases and 0 bases, with 14 bases remaining between them. This CDR3 spans 16 amino acids. In germline, CDR1 is SGHRS, CDR2 YFSETQ. CDR3 region: CASSFPGGGVNTEAFF. The DNA of the CDR3 is TGCGCCAGCAGCTTCCCCGGGGGAGGGGTGAACACTGAAGCTTTCTTT.

This clonotype has just a few counts. V is TRBV7-9 and J is TRBJ1-1, with 9 bases aligning to TRBD1. The CDR3 is 12 amino acids. Trimming cost V 5 bases and J 10 bases; bases outside gene matches: 5. Germline V gene data show CDR1 as SEHNR and CDR2 as FQNEAQ (reference sequence). The CDR3 here is CASSTQTGGAFF. For the CDR3, the DNA is TGTGCCAGCAGCACCCAGACAGGGGGAGCTTTCTTT.

The chain employs TRBV11-2 and TRBJ1-4, with D unclear. The CDR3 totals 15 residues. The germline V gene encodes CDR1 SGHAT and CDR2 FQNNGV. V lost 4 bases to trimming and J lost 7 bases, with 16 bases between them. The chain's CDR3 is CASSSSSLPSEKLFF. The CDR3 DNA is TGTGCCAGCAGCTCTAGTTCGCTCCCCAGTGAAAAACTGTTTTTT.

The gene calls are TRBV7-9 and TRBJ2-7; 8 bases align to TRBD1. The CDR3 runs to 15 residues. From germline, CDR1 is SEHNR and CDR2 FQNEAQ (reference sequence). Germline trimming cut 4 bases from V and 2 bases from J; bases unmatched to any gene: 7. The CDR3 bases are TGTGCCAGCAGCTACACAGGGGGTGGGACCTACGAGCAGTACTTC. It is translated as CASSYTGGGTYEQYF.

The chain carries TRBV28 and TRBJ2-7; 10 bases fit TRBD2. In germline, CDR1 is MDHEN, CDR2 SYDVKM. There are 15 residues in the CDR3. The V segment lost 3 bases and the J segment 0 bases; nucleotides outside the gene matches: 2. The DNA for the CDR3 is TGTGCCAGCAGTTTTAGCGGGGGGTTCTCCTACGAGCAGTACTTC. This sequence encodes CASSFSGGFSYEQYF.

The chain recombines TRBV19 with TRBJ1-5; possibly TRBD1 for D (6 bases). This CDR3 has 13 amino acids. V lost 7 bases, J lost 7 bases, and 14 bases lay in between. The germline CDR1 and CDR2 sequences are LNHDA and SQIVND (reference sequence). The CDR3 here is CASTIGGYQPQHF. The CDR3 DNA is TGTGCCAGTACCATAGGGGGGTACCAGCCCCAGCATTTT.

In this sample, this clonotype turned up many times. The CDR3 DNA is TGCAGTGCTAGGGGGCATGTGAGGGGAAGAACTAATGAAAAACTGTTTTTT. Translated: CSARGHVRGRTNEKLFF. V is TRBV20-1 and J is TRBJ1-4, with D possibly matching TRBD1 (5 bases). Germline V CDR1 and CDR2: DFQATT, SNEGSKA (reference sequence). The V gene lost 3 bases and the J gene lost 1 base, with 18 bases spanning the gap. The CDR3 contains 17 residues.

This clonotype was seen only a few times. The chain employs TRBV7-2 and TRBJ1-2, with a weak D call TRBD1 (6 bases). Germline CDR1 reads SGHTA; CDR2 reads FQGNSA. Trimming took off 4 bases at V and 3 bases at J, with 12 bases between the two ends. This CDR3 spans 14 amino acids. The CDR3 sequence is CASSSRQAYYGYTF. The CDR3 nucleotides read TGTGCCAGCAGCTCCCGACAGGCTTACTATGGCTACACCTTC.

This chain uses TRBV27 with TRBJ2-1, with 8 nucleotides matching TRBD1. The CDR3 length is 14 residues. Losses at the gene ends were 4 bases for V and 4 bases for J; bases not matched to a gene: 3. Looked up from germline, CDR1 is MNHEY and CDR2 is SMNVEV (reference sequence). Here the CDR3 reads CASSSDREYNEQFF. The DNA of the CDR3 is TGTGCCAGCAGTTCGGACAGGGAATACAATGAGCAGTTCTTC.

This clonotype came up a few times. The rearrangement joins TRBV12-3 or TRBV12-4 to TRBJ2-1, with D uncertain. The CDR3 loop spans 15 amino acids. Between the trimmed V and J ends, which lost 7 bases and 4 bases, there was a span of 17 bases. CDR3 sequence reads: CASTPPLTSYNEQFF. CDR3 sequence (DNA): TGTGCCAGCACCCCGCCTCTGACATCTTACAATGAGCAGTTCTTC.

V is TRBV5-1 and J is TRBJ1-2, with 7 bases lining up with TRBD1. The CDR3 contains 15 residues. Per the germline V gene, CDR1 is SGHRS and CDR2 is YFSETQ. Germline trimming cut 0 bases from V and 4 bases from J; bases unmatched to any gene: 6. The CDR3 protein is CASSLDRGIPYGYTF. CDR3 coding DNA: TGCGCCAGCAGCTTGGACAGGGGAATCCCCTATGGCTACACCTTC.

In its sample, this clonotype was seen a few times. The chain is built from TRBV7-3 and TRBJ1-5; no reliable D call. Trimming took 4 bases from V and 2 from J, leaving 18 bases between them. The length of the CDR3 is 17 residues. Per germline, CDR1 SGHTA and CDR2 FQGTGA. CDR3 nucleotide sequence: TGTGCCAGCAGCTGGGAGGGTTGCGGGCTGTGCAATCAGCCCCAGCATTTT. Its translation is CASSWEGCGLCNQPQHF. The full variable domain, in which reference TRBV7-3 and TRBJ1-5 provide the parts outside the CDR3, is GAGVSQTPSNKVTEKGKYVELRCDPISGHTALYWYRQSLGQGPEFLIYFQGTGAADDSGLPNDRFFAVRPEGSVSTLKIQRTERGDSAVYLCASSWEGCGLCNQPQHFGDGTRLSIL.

About this clonotype itself: Just one base apart from a much larger clone, this may be a read error. The chain has TRBV12-3 or TRBV12-4 and TRBJ1-5; D gene uncertain. The CDR3 has 14 residues. The CDR3 DNA follows: TGTGCCAGCAGTTTAAGGCAGATTAAGCAGCCCCAGCAATTT. It specifies CASSLRQIKQPQQF.

This chain uses TRBV12-3 or TRBV12-4 with TRBJ2-7, with TRBD1 matching over 9 bases. V was clipped by 3 bases and J by 2 bases; unmatched bases: 5. The CDR3 is made up of 15 amino acids. The CDR3 DNA sequence: TGTGCCAGCAGTTTCGCGACAGGGGGTACCTACGAGCAGTACTTC. This encodes CASSFATGGTYEQYF.

This clonotype has only a few counts. This chain joins TRBV6-1 and TRBJ2-3, with 7 bases identical to TRBD1. V was clipped by 6 bases and J by 3 bases; unmatched bases: 3. Germline-derived CDR1 and CDR2 are MNHNS and SASEGT. This CDR3 has 13 residues. In DNA form, the CDR3 reads TGTGCCAGCAGACAGACAGGGACAGATACGCAGTATTTT. Translated, it gives CASRQTGTDTQYF.

V gene TRBV28 combines with J gene TRBJ2-7; 7 bases line up with TRBD1. Germline CDR1 reads MDHEN; CDR2 reads SYDVKM. V shed 3 bases, J shed 3 bases, and the junction held 5 bases outside the gene matches. The CDR3 consists of 14 residues. The CDR3 region is CASSFFDRVYEQYF. The CDR3, as DNA: TGTGCCAGCAGTTTCTTCGACAGGGTCTACGAGCAGTACTTC. The full variable domain, in which reference TRBV28 and TRBJ2-7 provide the parts outside the CDR3, is DVKVTQSSRYLVKRTGEKVFLECVQDMDHENMFWYRQDPGLGLRLIYFSYDVKMKEKGDIPEGYSVSREKKERFSLILESASTNQTSMYLCASSFFDRVYEQYFGPGTRLTVT.

This clonotype came up a few times. The chain links TRBV7-6 to TRBJ2-7, with 7 bases that match TRBD2. Germline loops: CDR1 SGHVS, CDR2 FNYEAQ. J was trimmed by 0 bases and V by 5 bases; bases with no gene match: 4. CDR3 length: 14 residues. The CDR3 nucleotides read TGTGCCAGCAGCGCCAGCGGGAACTCCTACGAGCAGTACTTC. Translating it yields CASSASGNSYEQYF.

This clonotype appeared many times. The J gene is TRBJ1-1, the V gene TRBV7-9, with D perhaps TRBD1 (5 bases). The germline V gene encodes CDR1 SEHNR and CDR2 FQNEAQ (reference sequence). The CDR3 runs to 14 residues. V was trimmed by 3 bases and J by 0 bases, leaving 8 bases between them. The CDR3 is CASSLTALNTEAFF. CDR3 sequence (DNA): TGTGCCAGCAGCTTGACAGCTTTGAACACTGAAGCTTTCTTT.

The chain employs TRBV6-6 and TRBJ2-3, with D possibly being TRBD1 or TRBD2 (5 bases each). The V end lost 6 bases, the J end lost 4 bases, and 17 bases lay between the germline ends. Germline V gene data show CDR1 as MNHNY and CDR2 as SVGAGI (reference sequence). The CDR3 totals 15 residues. CDR3 amino acids: CASRNRLGTADTQYF. The DNA of the CDR3 is TGTGCCAGCAGAAACCGGTTGGGGACGGCAGATACGCAGTATTTT.

This clonotype was counted between two and nine times. The rearrangement joins TRBV27 to TRBJ1-4; D is perhaps TRBD1 (5 bases). This CDR3 spans 14 amino acids. V was trimmed by 5 bases and J by 8 bases, leaving 15 bases between them. Germline CDR1 is MNHEY and CDR2 is SMNVEV (reference sequence). For the CDR3, the DNA is TGTGCCAGCAGTCCTCGGGGCAGTGGCGAAAAACTGTTTTTT. This encodes CASSPRGSGEKLFF.

The CDR3 region is CSASGGSNTEAFF. The DNA for the CDR3 is TGCAGTGCTAGCGGGGGGAGCAACACTGAAGCTTTCTTT. This chain joins TRBV20-1 and TRBJ1-1; D might be TRBD1 (5 bases). Germline values: CDR1 DFQATT, CDR2 SNEGSKA (reference sequence). The CDR3 is 13 residues long. V was trimmed by 3 bases and J by 2 bases, leaving 10 bases between them.

This clonotype was detected a few times. CDR3 DNA sequence: TGTGCCAGCAGTTTATTACGGCGAGATACGCAGTATTTT. Translation: CASSLLRRDTQYF. The rearrangement uses TRBV12-3 or TRBV12-4 and TRBJ2-3; D ambiguous. This CDR3 has 13 amino acids. Trimming removed 2 bases from V and 5 bases from J, with 8 bases in between.

The chain joins TRBV7-2 to TRBJ2-2, with D perhaps TRBD2 (6 bases). Trimming pared 0 bases from V and 4 bases from J, leaving 12 bases between. Per germline, CDR1 SGHTA and CDR2 FQGNSA. The CDR3 loop spans 16 amino acids. CDR3 sequence (DNA): TGTGCCAGCAGCTTAGCGTTCCAGGGAGGCACCGGGGAGCTGTTTTTT. Translated, it gives CASSLAFQGGTGELFF.

This clonotype was seen ten or more times. The V call is TRBV7-2, the J call TRBJ2-7; TRBD1 matches at 8 bases. The CDR3 runs to 15 residues. The trim removed 5 bases at V and 0 bases at J, leaving 6 bases unmatched. Per the germline V gene, CDR1 is SGHTA and CDR2 is FQGNSA. The CDR3 sequence is CASSVLGQASYEQYF. The CDR3 bases are TGTGCCAGCAGCGTTCTGGGACAGGCCTCCTACGAGCAGTACTTC. The full variable domain, with the rest looked up from reference TRBV7-2 and TRBJ2-7, is GAGVSQSPSNKVTEKGKDVELRCDPISGHTALYWYRQSLGQGLEFLIYFQGNSAPDKSGLPSDRFSAERTGGSVSTLTIQRTQQEDSAVYLCASSVLGQASYEQYFGPGTRLTVT.